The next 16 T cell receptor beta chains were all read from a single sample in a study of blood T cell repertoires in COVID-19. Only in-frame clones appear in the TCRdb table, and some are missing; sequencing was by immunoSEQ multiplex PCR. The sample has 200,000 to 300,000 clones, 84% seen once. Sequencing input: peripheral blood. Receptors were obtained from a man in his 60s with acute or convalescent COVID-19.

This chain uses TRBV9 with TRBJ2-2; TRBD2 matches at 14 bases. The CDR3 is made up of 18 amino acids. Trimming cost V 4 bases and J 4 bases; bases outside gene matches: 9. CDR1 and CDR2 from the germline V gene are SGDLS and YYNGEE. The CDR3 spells CASSPTSGRVASTGELFF. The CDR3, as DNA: TGTGCCAGCAGCCCGACTAGCGGGAGGGTCGCCTCCACCGGGGAGCTGTTTTTT. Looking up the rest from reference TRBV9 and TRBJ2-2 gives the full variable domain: DSGVTQTPKHLITATGQRVTLRCSPRSGDLSVYWYQQSLDQGLQFLIQYYNGEERAKGNILERFSAQQFPDLHSELNLSSLELGDSALYFCASSPTSGRVASTGELFFGEGSRLTVL.

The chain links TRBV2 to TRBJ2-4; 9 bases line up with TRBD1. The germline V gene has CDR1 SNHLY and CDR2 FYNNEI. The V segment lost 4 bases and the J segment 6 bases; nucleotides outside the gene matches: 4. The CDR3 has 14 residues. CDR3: CASSGGQGRNIQYF. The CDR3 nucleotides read TGTGCCAGCAGTGGGGGACAGGGCCGAAACATTCAGTACTTC.

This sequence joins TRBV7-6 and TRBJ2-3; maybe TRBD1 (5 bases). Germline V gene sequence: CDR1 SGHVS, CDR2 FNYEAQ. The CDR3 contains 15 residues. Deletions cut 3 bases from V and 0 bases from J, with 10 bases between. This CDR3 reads CASSFRVSSTDTQYF. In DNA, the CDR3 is TGTGCCAGCAGCTTCAGGGTTTCTAGCACAGATACGCAGTATTTT. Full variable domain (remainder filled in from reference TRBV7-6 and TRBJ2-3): GAGVSQSPRYKVTKRGQDVALRCDPISGHVSLYWYRQALGQGPEFLTYFNYEAQQDKSGLPNDRFSAERPEGSISTLTIQRTEQRDSAMYRCASSFRVSSTDTQYFGPGTRLTVL.

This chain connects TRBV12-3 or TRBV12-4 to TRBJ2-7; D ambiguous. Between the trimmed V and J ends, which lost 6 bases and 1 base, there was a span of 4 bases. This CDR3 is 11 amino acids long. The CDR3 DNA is TGTGCCAGCAGCCCTTCCTACGAGCAGTACTTC. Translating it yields CASSPSYEQYF.

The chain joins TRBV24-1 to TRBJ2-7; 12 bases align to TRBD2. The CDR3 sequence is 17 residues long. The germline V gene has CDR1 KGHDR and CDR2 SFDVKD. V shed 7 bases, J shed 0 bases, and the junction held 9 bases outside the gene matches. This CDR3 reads CATRGGLAGRISYEQYF. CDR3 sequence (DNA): TGTGCCACCAGGGGGGGACTAGCGGGTAGGATCTCCTACGAGCAGTACTTC.

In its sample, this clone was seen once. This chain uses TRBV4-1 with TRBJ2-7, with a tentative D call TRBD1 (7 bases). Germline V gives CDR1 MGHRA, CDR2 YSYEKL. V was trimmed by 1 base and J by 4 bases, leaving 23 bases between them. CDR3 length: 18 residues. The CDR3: CASSQGTPRGVRGYEQYF. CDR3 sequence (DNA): TGCGCCAGCAGCCAAGGGACCCCCAGGGGGGTCCGTGGGTACGAGCAGTACTTC.

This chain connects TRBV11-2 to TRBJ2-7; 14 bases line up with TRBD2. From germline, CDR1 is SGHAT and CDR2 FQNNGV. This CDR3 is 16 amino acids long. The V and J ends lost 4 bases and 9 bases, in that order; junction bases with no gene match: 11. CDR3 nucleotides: TGTGCCAGCAGCTCCCGACTAGCGGGAGGGGGGTCGGGGCAGTACTTC. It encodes CASSSRLAGGGSGQYF.

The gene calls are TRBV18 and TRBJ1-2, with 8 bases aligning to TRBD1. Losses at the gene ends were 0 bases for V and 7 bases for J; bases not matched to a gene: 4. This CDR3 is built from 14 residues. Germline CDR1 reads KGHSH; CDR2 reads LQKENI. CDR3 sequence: CASSPPGQGFGYTF. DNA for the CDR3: TGTGCCAGCTCACCACCCGGACAGGGTTTTGGCTACACCTTC.

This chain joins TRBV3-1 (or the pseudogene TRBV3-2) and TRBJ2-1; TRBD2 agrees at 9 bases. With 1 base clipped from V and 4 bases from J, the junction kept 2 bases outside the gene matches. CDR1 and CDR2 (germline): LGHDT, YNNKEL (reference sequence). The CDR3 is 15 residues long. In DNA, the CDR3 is TGTGCCAGCAGCCAAGTTCTAGCGGGGTACAATGAGCAGTTCTTC. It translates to CASSQVLAGYNEQFF.

The CDR3 is CSVSVESNQPQHF. The CDR3 DNA follows: TGCAGCGTGTCAGTGGAGAGCAATCAGCCCCAGCATTTT. The chain is built from TRBV29-1 and TRBJ1-5; no definite D call. Deletions cut 6 bases from V and 1 base from J, with 10 bases between. The V gene's germline CDR1 is SQVTM and CDR2 ANQGSEA. This CDR3 comprises 13 residues.

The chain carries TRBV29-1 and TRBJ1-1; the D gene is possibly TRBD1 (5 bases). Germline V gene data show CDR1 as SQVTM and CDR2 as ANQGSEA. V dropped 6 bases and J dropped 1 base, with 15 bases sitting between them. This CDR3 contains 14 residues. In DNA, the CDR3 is TGCAGCGTCCCTGGGGGGGTGTGGAACACTGAAGCTTTCTTT. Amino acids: CSVPGGVWNTEAFF.

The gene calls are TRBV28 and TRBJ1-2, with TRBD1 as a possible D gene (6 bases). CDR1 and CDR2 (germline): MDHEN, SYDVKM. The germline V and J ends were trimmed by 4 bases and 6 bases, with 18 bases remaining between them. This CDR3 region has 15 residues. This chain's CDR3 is CASSSPSSGENGYTF. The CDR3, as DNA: TGTGCCAGCAGTTCCCCTTCATCAGGGGAGAATGGCTACACCTTC.

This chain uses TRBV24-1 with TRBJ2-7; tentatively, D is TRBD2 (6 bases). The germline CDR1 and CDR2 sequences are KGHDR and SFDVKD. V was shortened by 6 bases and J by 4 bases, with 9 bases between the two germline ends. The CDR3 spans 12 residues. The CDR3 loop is CATSPEGYEQYF. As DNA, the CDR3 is TGTGCCACCAGTCCGGAGGGATACGAGCAGTACTTC.

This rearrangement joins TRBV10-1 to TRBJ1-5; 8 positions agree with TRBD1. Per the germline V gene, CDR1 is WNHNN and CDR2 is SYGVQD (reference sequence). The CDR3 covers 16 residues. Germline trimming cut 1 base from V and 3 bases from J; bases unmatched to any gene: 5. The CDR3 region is CASSEWGTGFNQPQHF. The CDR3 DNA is TGCGCCAGCAGTGAGTGGGGGACAGGTTTCAATCAGCCCCAGCATTTT.

In DNA, the CDR3 is TGTGCCAGCAGCTTCGCCTCGCGGGGCTACACCTTC. This translates into CASSFASRGYTF. The chain is built from TRBV7-2 and TRBJ1-2; no clear D gene. Trimming left V 3 bases short and J 8 bases short, with 10 bases between. Looked up from germline, CDR1 is SGHTA and CDR2 is FQGNSA. There are 12 residues in the CDR3.

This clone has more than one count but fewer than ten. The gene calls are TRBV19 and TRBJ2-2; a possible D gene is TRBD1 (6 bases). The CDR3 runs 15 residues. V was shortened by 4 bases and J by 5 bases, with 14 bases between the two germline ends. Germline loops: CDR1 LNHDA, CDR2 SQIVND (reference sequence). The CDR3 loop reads CASSTGRGETGELFF. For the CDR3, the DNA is TGTGCCAGTAGTACCGGCAGGGGTGAGACCGGGGAGCTGTTTTTT.